This T cell receptor (beta chain) was captured in a study of T-cell reconstitution after alpha-beta-depleted transplantation in children. Germline assignment: CDR1 SGHTA and CDR2 FQGTGA. The V end was cut by 5 bases, the J end by 15 bases, with 23 bases between. The CDR3 is made up of 14 amino acids. Unique molecular identifiers were incorporated into the prepared TCRbeta library. Using its own MiXCR run on the PCR reads, TCRdb lists one record per CDR3 protein. This table holds a few hundred thousand distinct CDR3 sequences, over 20% found once. This rearrangement joins TRBV7-3 to TRBJ2-1; D is unclear. The sample here was PBMCs, taken before TCRalphabeta/CD19-depleted stem cell transplant. The sequence was obtained from a girl aged 2-10 years with Fanconi anemia, due to receive a stem cell transplant. CDR3 bases: TGTGCCAGCAGCGCAAAGTCGGCAGAGACGGGTATGTTCTTC. This sequence encodes CASSAKSAETGMFF.